Described below is a single T cell receptor (beta chain) sequence and its context. Some clones are missing from TCRdb's copy, which holds only in-frame ones; the method was immunoSEQ multiplex PCR. Of around 91,000 clones listed, 85% to 90% are singletons. This specimen comes from a study of cytotoxic CD8 clonotypes in ibrutinib-treated CLL. CDR1 is SGHKS, CDR2 YYEKEE, per germline (reference sequence). The CDR3 is 14 amino acids. With V trimmed by 4 bases and J by 0 bases, 3 bases remained unmatched. The chain has TRBV5-5 and TRBJ1-1; 7 bases match TRBD1. This sequence originates from a human donor with chronic lymphocytic leukemia. The sample was PBMCs, taken before ibrutinib treatment. CDR3 sequence: CASSPRGVNTEAFF. In DNA form, the CDR3 reads TGTGCCAGCAGCCCCAGGGGGGTGAACACTGAAGCTTTCTTT. Based on the CDR3 plus reference TRBV5-5 and TRBJ1-1, the full variable domain is DAGVTQSPTHLIKTRGQQVTLRCSPISGHKSVSWYQQVLGQGPQFIFQYYEKEERGRGNFPDRFSARQFPNYSSELNVNALLLGDSALYLCASSPRGVNTEAFFGQGTRLTVV.